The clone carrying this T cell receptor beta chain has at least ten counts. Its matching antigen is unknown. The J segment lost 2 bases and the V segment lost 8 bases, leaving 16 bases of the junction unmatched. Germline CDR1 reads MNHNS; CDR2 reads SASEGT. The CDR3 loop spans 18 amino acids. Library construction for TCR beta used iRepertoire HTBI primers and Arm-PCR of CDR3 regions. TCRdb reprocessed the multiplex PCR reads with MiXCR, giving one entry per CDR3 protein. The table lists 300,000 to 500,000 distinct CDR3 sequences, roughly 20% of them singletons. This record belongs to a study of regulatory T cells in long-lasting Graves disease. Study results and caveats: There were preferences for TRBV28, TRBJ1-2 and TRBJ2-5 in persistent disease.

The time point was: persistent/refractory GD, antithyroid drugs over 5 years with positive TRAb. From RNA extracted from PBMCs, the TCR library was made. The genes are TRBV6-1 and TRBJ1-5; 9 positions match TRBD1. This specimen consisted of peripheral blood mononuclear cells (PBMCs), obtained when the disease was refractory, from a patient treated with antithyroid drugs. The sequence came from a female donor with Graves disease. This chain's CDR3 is CASRRSGTGSVGNQPQHF. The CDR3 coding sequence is TGTGCCAGCCGCAGGTCGGGGACAGGGTCGGTGGGCAATCAGCCCCAGCATTTT.